The clone carrying this T cell receptor (beta chain) is large within its sample. Germline values: CDR1 MGHDK, CDR2 SYGVNS. The CDR3 is made up of 13 amino acids. The V end lost 3 bases, the J end lost 6 bases, and 11 bases lay between the germline ends. The data stem from a study of T cells in localized non-small cell lung cancer. The assay was immunoSEQ multiplex PCR, and TCRdb's table has in-frame clones only and misses some. This table has more than 1,000 clones, more than 20% appearing once. This TCR was recovered from an older male donor with stage I lung adenocarcinoma. The V gene is TRBV25-1, the J gene TRBJ1-2; maybe TRBD1 (6 bases). The sequences come from lung tumor tissue, collected before any cancer treatment. The CDR3 reads CASSEWTVDGYTF. DNA of the CDR3: TGTGCCAGCAGTGAGTGGACAGTCGATGGCTACACCTTC.